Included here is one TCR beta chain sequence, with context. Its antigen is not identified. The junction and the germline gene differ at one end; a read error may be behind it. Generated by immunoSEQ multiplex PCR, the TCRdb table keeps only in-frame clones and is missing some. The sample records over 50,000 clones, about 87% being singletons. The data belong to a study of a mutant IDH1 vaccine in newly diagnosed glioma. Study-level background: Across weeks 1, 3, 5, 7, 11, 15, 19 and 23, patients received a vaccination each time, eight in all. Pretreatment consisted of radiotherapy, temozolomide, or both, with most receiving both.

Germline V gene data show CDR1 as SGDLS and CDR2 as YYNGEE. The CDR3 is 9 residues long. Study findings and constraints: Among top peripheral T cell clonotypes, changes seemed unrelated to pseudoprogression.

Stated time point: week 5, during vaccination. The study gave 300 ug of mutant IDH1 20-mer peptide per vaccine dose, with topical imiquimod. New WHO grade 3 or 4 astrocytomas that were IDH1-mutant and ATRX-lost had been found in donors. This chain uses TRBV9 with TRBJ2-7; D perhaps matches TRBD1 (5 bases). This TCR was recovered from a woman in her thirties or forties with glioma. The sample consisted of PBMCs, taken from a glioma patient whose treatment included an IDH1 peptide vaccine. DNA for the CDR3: TGTGCCAGCATCCCCCCCAGGGACTTC. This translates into CASIPPRDF.